The 8 T cell receptor beta chains below all came from one sample that was sequenced in a study of post-analysis software for immune sequencing data. Findings and limits, study-wide: There were a few TRBV segments more frequent in patients than controls, and TRBV5-6, TRBV5-1 and TRBV20-1 were among them.

Each TCR beta cDNA library carried unique molecular identifiers. TCRdb used MiXCR to reprocess the PCR reads, holding one entry per CDR3 protein. The table records approximately 660,000 distinct CDR3 sequences, about 60% of them present only once. Antigen specificity for these receptors is unknown. Sequencing was done on a sample of blood. These receptors all stem from a girl aged 2-9 years with multiple sclerosis.

The rearrangement uses TRBV18 and TRBJ2-1; D call uncertain. Trimming stripped 2 bases from V and 0 bases from J, with 17 bases between. CDR1 is KGHSH and CDR2 is LQKENI in the germline V gene. The CDR3 is made up of 18 amino acids. The CDR3 loop reads CASSPVAAQFSSYNEQFF. The CDR3 DNA sequence: TGTGCCAGCTCACCAGTGGCAGCCCAGTTCAGCTCCTACAATGAGCAGTTCTTC.

The rearrangement uses TRBV3-1 and TRBJ2-1; tentative D call: TRBD2 (7 bases). This CDR3 comprises 15 residues. Trimming took off 5 bases at V and 0 bases at J, with 11 bases between the two ends. Germline values: CDR1 LGHDT, CDR2 YNNKEL (reference sequence). The chain's CDR3 is CASSVGGASYNEQFF. The DNA for the CDR3 is TGTGCCAGCAGCGTAGGGGGGGCCTCCTACAATGAGCAGTTCTTC.

This clonotype was recorded only once. The rearrangement links TRBV7-9 to TRBJ2-1; 11 bases fit TRBD1. This CDR3 is 17 amino acids long. Germline values: CDR1 SEHNR, CDR2 FQNEAQ (reference sequence). After removal of 5 bases from V and 3 bases from J, the junction contained 9 bases not matched to a gene. The CDR3 region is CASSPPGQGAIYNEQFF. DNA for the CDR3: TGTGCCAGCAGCCCACCTGGACAGGGGGCGATCTACAATGAGCAGTTCTTC. Full variable domain (rest looked up from reference TRBV7-9 and TRBJ2-1): DTGVSQNPRHKITKRGQNVTFRCDPISEHNRLYWYRQTLGQGPEFLTYFQNEAQLEKSRLLSDRFSAERPKGSFSTLEIQRTEQGDSAMYLCASSPPGQGAIYNEQFFGPGTRLTVL.

With respect to this clonotype: At one boundary the junction diverges from the germline segment, which might be a read error. This CDR3 is CASSLPRQTSTDAQYF. The CDR3 region has the DNA TGTGCCAGCAGCTTACCCCGACAGACTAGCACAGATGCGCAGTATTTT. This chain connects TRBV11-2 to TRBJ2-3; TRBD2 agrees at 7 bases. The CDR3 sequence is 16 residues long. In germline, CDR1 is SGHAT, CDR2 FQNNGV.

A note on this clonotype: Just one base apart from a much larger clone, this may be a read error. The chain couples TRBV7-2 to TRBJ2-7; D possibly corresponds to TRBD2 (5 bases). Judging by the DNA end, TRBJ2-5 fits better; the J call may be wrong. In germline, CDR1 is SGHTA, CDR2 FQGNSA. This CDR3 contains 16 residues. This CDR3 is CACSPARTVSGETQYF. The CDR3 DNA reads TGTGCCTGCAGCCCCGCACGGACTGTCTCCGGGGAGACCCAGTACTTC.

This chain uses TRBV20-1 with TRBJ2-1, with no clear D. V lost 8 bases and J lost 8, with 16 bases in between. Germline V gene sequence: CDR1 DFQATT, CDR2 SNEGSKA (reference sequence). CDR3 length equals 12 residues. The chain's CDR3 is CSLGLRWDEQFF. CDR3 DNA sequence: TGCAGTCTAGGCCTCCGGTGGGATGAGCAGTTCTTC.

CDR3 DNA: TGTGCCAGCAGTTTTGTACAAACCGGGGAGCTGTTTTTT. This codes for CASSFVQTGELFF. The chain uses TRBV12-3 or TRBV12-4 and TRBJ2-2; D is uncertain. This CDR3 spans 13 amino acids. Trimming pared 3 bases from V and 5 bases from J, leaving 7 bases between.

The chain uses TRBV7-2 and TRBJ1-5, with TRBD1 matching 10 bases. V was clipped by 4 bases and J by 4 bases; unmatched bases: 4. The V gene's germline CDR1 is SGHTA and CDR2 FQGNSA. This CDR3 spans 15 amino acids. The CDR3 sequence is CASSSGQGSNQPQHF. The DNA for the CDR3 is TGTGCCAGCAGCTCGGGACAGGGGTCAAATCAGCCCCAGCATTTT.